A single sample gave rise to the 11 T cell receptor beta chains below, sequenced in a study of cytomegalovirus exposure and HLA in healthy donors. The PCR made use of 60 Vbeta and 13 Jbeta primers. Generated by immunoSEQ multiplex PCR, the TCRdb table keeps only in-frame clones and is missing some. The table shows 50,000 or so clones, with 60% to 80% occurring only once. Sequenced material: PBMCs. The receptors come from a female donor in good health and CMV-seronegative.

This clone was seen just once. The rearrangement links TRBV15 to TRBJ2-3, with 11 nucleotides matching TRBD2. V shed 2 bases and J 4 bases; nucleotides not matched to a gene: 17. CDR1 LNHNV and CDR2 YYDKDF come from the germline V gene (reference sequence). There are 20 residues in the CDR3. The CDR3 DNA reads TGTGCCACCAGCAGAAAAAGATTAGCGGGAGGGCCGGAGTTTCCAGATACGCAGTATTTT. Its protein is CATSRKRLAGGPEFPDTQYF.

The chain joins TRBV18 to TRBJ2-1; perhaps TRBD2 as D (6 bases). The germline V gene encodes CDR1 KGHSH and CDR2 LQKENI. The CDR3 has 14 amino acids. Trimming took 0 bases from V and 4 from J, leaving 7 bases between them. The CDR3 loop is CASSPPTRYNEQFF. The DNA for the CDR3 is TGTGCCAGCTCACCACCGACTAGGTACAATGAGCAGTTCTTC.

CDR3 sequence: CASSLRTGFRNQPQHF. For the CDR3, the DNA is TGTGCCAGCAGCTTGCGGACGGGGTTTCGCAATCAGCCCCAGCATTTT. The chain is built from TRBV5-8 and TRBJ1-5; D unclear. V lost 1 base, J lost 2 bases, and 13 bases lay in between. CDR3 length: 16 residues. Germline V lookup: CDR1 SGHTS, CDR2 YDEGEE.

This chain links TRBV5-1 with TRBJ1-3; no clear D gene. This CDR3 comprises 15 residues. V lost 4 bases and J 4 bases, leaving 15 bases between the germline ends. Germline CDR1 and CDR2: SGHRS and YFSETQ. In nucleotides, the CDR3 is TGCGCCAGCAGCCCCTCAGGACCGGGGGGAAACACCATATATTTT. Translation: CASSPSGPGGNTIYF.

The chain uses TRBV13 and TRBJ2-3; 7 bases line up with TRBD2. Germline CDR1 and CDR2: PRHDT and FYEKMQ (reference sequence). Trimming took 2 bases from V and 4 from J; bases not matched to a gene: 6. The CDR3 sequence is 15 residues long. The CDR3 bases are TGTGCCAGCAGCTTAAGCGGGGCGGGGGCAGATACGCAGTATTTT. It translates to CASSLSGAGADTQYF. The full variable domain, rest sourced from reference TRBV13 and TRBJ2-3, is AAGVIQSPRHLIKEKRETATLKCYPIPRHDTVYWYQQGPGQDPQFLISFYEKMQSDKGSIPDRFSAQQFSDYHSELNMSSLELGDSALYFCASSLSGAGADTQYFGPGTRLTVL.

This chain uses TRBV29-1 with TRBJ2-2; 8 bases are shared with TRBD2. The germline V gene encodes CDR1 SQVTM and CDR2 ANQGSEA. Trimming cost V 3 bases and J 7 bases; bases outside gene matches: 10. There are 15 residues in the CDR3. This CDR3 is CSVDAGGTPGGELFF. The CDR3 bases are TGCAGCGTTGATGCGGGAGGAACCCCCGGCGGGGAGCTGTTTTTT.

In this sample, this clone turned up a few times. V gene TRBV9 combines with J gene TRBJ1-2; tentatively, D is TRBD1 (6 bases). Germline V lookup: CDR1 SGDLS, CDR2 YYNGEE. V was cut by 4 bases and J by 0 bases, with 16 bases left in between. This CDR3 is 16 amino acids long. CDR3 coding DNA: TGTGCCAGCAGCCTCCCCCCGGACAGCCCTAACTATGGCTACACCTTC. Its protein product is CASSLPPDSPNYGYTF.

The V call is TRBV29-1, the J call TRBJ1-5; TRBD1 is a possible D gene (6 bases). The CDR3 has 13 amino acids. Germline V gene data show CDR1 as SQVTM and CDR2 as ANQGSEA. The V gene lost 7 bases and the J gene lost 3 bases, with 13 bases spanning the gap. The CDR3 spells CSGQWGPNQPQHF. The CDR3 DNA sequence: TGCAGCGGTCAGTGGGGGCCCAATCAGCCCCAGCATTTT.

This clone was detected once. The CDR3 is CAIRDRYNQPQHF. As DNA, the CDR3 is TGTGCCATCAGGGACAGGTACAATCAGCCCCAGCATTTT. The rearrangement links TRBV10-3 to TRBJ1-5; 7 positions agree with TRBD1. V gave up 6 bases and J gave up 3 bases; unmatched junction bases: 2. The CDR3 spans 13 residues. Per germline, CDR1 ENHRY and CDR2 SYGVKD.

This clone was seen once. The rearrangement uses TRBV5-1 and TRBJ2-3; D is unresolved. Trimming took 0 bases from V and 3 from J, leaving 2 bases between them. The CDR3 has 12 residues. CDR1 is SGHRS, CDR2 YFSETQ, per germline. The CDR3 DNA is TGCGCCAGCAGCTTGGCTACAGATACGCAGTATTTT. The encoded protein is CASSLATDTQYF.

The gene calls are TRBV19 and TRBJ2-5, with 7 positions matching TRBD1. This CDR3 contains 13 residues. Germline V lookup: CDR1 LNHDA, CDR2 SQIVND (reference sequence). The V and J ends lost 7 bases and 7 bases, in that order; junction bases with no gene match: 9. The CDR3 here is CASKEGALTTQYF. CDR3 in DNA: TGTGCCAGTAAAGAGGGGGCCCTAACGACCCAGTACTTC.